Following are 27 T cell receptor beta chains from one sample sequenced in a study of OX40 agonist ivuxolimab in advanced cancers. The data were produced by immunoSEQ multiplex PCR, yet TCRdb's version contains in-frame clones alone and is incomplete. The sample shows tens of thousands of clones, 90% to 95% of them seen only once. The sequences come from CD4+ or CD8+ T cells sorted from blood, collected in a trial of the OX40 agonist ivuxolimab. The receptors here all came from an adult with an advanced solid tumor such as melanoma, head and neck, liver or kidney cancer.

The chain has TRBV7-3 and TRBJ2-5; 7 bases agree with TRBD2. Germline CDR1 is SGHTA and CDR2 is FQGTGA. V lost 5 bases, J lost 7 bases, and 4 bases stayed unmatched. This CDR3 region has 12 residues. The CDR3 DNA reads TGTGCCAGCAGCCAACCGGGGGGGACCCAGTACTTC. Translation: CASSQPGGTQYF.

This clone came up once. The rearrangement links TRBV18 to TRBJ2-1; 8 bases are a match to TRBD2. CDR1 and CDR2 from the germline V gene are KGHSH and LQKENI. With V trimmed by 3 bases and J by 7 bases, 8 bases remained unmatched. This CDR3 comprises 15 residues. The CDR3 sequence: CASSPPSTSVNEQFF. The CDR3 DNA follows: TGTGCCAGCTCACCGCCCTCGACTAGCGTGAATGAGCAGTTCTTC.

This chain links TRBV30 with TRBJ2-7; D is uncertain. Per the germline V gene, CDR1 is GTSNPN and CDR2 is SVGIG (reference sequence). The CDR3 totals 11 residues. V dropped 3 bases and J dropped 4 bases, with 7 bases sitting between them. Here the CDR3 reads CAWRELYEQYF. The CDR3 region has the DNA TGTGCCTGGAGAGAATTATACGAGCAGTACTTC. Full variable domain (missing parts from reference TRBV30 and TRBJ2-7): SQTIHQWPATLVQPVGSPLSLECTVEGTSNPNLYWYRQAAGRGLQLLFYSVGIGQISSEVPQNLSASRPQDRQFILSSKKLLLSDSGFYLCAWRELYEQYFGPGTRLTVT.

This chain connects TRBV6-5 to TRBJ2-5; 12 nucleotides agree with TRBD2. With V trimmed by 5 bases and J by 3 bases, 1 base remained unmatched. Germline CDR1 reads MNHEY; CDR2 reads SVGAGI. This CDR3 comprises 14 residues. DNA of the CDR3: TGTGCCAGCAGTACTAGCGGGGGGAAAGAGACCCAGTACTTC. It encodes CASSTSGGKETQYF.

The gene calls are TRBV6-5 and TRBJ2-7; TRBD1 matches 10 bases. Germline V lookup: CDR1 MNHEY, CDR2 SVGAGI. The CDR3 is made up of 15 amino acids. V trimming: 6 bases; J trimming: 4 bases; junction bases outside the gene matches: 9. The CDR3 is CASRHDRDRGYEQYF. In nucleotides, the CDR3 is TGTGCCAGCAGGCATGACAGGGACAGGGGTTACGAGCAGTACTTC.

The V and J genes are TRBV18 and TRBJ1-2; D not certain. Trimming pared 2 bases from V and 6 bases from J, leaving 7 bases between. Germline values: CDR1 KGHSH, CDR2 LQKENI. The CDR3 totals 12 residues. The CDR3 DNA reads TGTGCCAGCTCACCAAGGCAGGATGGCTACACCTTC. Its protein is CASSPRQDGYTF. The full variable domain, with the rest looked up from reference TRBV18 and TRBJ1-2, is NAGVMQNPRHLVRRRGQEARLRCSPMKGHSHVYWYRQLPEEGLKFMVYLQKENIIDESGMPKERFSAEFPKEGPSILRIQQVVRGDSAAYFCASSPRQDGYTFGSGTRLTVV.

For the CDR3, the DNA is TGTGCCAGCAGCTTACTGAGAGTCGGAGAGACCCAGTACTTC. This gives the protein CASSLLRVGETQYF. The rearrangement joins TRBV7-6 to TRBJ2-5; D is undetermined. Germline CDR1 reads SGHVS; CDR2 reads FNYEAQ. With 2 bases removed from V and 4 bases from J, the gap between germline ends came to 11 bases. The CDR3 contains 14 residues.

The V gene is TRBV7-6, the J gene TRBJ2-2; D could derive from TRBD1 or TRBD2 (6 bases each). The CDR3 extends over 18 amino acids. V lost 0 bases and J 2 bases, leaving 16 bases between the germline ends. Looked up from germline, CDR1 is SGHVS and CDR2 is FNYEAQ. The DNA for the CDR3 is TGTGCCAGCAGCTTAGCGGGGGGCAGGGGCCCAAACACCGGGGAGCTGTTTTTT. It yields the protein CASSLAGGRGPNTGELFF.

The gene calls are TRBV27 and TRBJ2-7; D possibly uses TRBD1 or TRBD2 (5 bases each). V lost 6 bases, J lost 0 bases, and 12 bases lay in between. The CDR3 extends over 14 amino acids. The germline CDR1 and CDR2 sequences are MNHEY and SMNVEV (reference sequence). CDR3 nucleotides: TGTGCCAGCAGGCCTGGGACGGACTCCTACGAGCAGTACTTC. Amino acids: CASRPGTDSYEQYF.

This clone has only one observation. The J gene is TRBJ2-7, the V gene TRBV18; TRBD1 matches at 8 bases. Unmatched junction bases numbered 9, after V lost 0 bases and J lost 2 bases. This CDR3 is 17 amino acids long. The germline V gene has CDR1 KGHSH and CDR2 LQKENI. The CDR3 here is CASSPPRAGTGAYEQYF. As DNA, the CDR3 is TGTGCCAGCTCACCACCACGAGCTGGGACAGGAGCCTACGAGCAGTACTTC.

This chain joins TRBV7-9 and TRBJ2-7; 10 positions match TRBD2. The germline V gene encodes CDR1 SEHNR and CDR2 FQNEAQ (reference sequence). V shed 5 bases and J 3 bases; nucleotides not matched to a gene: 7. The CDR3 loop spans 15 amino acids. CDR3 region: CASSLTGTSVYEQYF. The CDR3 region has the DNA TGTGCCAGCAGCCTCACCGGGACTAGCGTCTACGAGCAGTACTTC.

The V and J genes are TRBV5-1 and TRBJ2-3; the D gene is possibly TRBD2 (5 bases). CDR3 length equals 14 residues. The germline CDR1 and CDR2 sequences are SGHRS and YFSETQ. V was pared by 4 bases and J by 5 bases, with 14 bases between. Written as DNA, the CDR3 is TGCGCCAGCAGCAGGAGTCTAGCTGGAGATACGCAGTATTTT. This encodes CASSRSLAGDTQYF.

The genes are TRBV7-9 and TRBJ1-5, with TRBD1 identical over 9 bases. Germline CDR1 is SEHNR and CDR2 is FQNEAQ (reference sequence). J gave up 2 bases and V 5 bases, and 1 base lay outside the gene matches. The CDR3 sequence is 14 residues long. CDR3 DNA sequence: TGTGCCAGCAGCCGGGACAGGGGCAATCAGCCCCAGCATTTT. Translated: CASSRDRGNQPQHF.

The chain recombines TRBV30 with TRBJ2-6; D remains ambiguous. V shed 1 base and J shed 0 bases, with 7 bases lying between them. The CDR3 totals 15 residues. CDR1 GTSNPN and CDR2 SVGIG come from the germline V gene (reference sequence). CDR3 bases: TGTGCCTGGAGTGGGCAGTTCTCTGGGGCCAACGTCCTGACTTTC. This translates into CAWSGQFSGANVLTF.

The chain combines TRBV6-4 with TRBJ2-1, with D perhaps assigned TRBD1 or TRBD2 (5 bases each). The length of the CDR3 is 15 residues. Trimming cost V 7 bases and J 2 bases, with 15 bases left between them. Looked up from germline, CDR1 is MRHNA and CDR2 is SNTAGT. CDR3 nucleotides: TGTGCCAGCACAACCGGGACCGTGACCTACAATGAGCAGTTCTTC. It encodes CASTTGTVTYNEQFF.

The CDR3, as DNA: TGCGCCAGCAGCCGCGCAACAGACAGGAACCTAGGGCGGGAGCAGTACTTC. Amino acids: CASSRATDRNLGREQYF. The chain uses TRBV5-1 and TRBJ2-5, with a weak D call TRBD2 (7 bases). The V end was cut by 4 bases, the J end by 11 bases, with 30 bases between. This CDR3 has 17 amino acids. Germline CDR1 and CDR2: SGHRS and YFSETQ.

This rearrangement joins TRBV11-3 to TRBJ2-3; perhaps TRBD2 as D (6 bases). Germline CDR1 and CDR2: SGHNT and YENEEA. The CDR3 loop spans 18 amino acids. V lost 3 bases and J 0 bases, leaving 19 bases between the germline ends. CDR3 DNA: TGTGCCAGCAGCTTTCGCGGAGGGATCACTCGTAGCACAGATACGCAGTATTTT. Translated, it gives CASSFRGGITRSTDTQYF.

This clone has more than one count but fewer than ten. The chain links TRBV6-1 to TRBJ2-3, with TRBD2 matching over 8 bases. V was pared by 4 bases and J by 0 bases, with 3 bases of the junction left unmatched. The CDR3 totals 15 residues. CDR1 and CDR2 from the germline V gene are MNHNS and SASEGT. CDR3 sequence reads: CASSGGGRSTDTQYF. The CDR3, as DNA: TGTGCCAGCAGTGGAGGCGGGAGGAGCACAGATACGCAGTATTTT.

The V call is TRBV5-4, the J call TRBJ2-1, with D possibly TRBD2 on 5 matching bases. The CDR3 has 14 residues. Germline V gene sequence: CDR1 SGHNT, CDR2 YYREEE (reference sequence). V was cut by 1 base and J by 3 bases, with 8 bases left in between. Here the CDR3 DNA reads TGTGCCAGCAGCTTGCTTACTAGCTACAATGAGCAGTTCTTC. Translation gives CASSLLTSYNEQFF.

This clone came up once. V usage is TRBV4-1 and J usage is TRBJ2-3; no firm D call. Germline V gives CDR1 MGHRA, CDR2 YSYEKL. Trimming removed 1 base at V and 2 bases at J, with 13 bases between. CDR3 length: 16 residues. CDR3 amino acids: CASSQGSLRATDTQYF. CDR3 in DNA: TGCGCCAGCAGCCAAGGTAGTCTCCGGGCCACAGATACGCAGTATTTT.

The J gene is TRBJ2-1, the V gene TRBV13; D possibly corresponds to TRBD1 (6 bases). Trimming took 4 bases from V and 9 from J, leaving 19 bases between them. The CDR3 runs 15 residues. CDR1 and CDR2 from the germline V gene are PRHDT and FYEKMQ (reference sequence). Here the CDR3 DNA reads TGTGCCAGCAGCTCTTGGACAGCAGCCTCGGGTGAGCAGTTCTTC. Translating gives CASSSWTAASGEQFF.

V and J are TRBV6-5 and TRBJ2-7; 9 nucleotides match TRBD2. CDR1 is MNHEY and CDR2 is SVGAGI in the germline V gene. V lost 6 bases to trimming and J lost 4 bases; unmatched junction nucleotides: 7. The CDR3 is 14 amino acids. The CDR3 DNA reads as TGTGCCAGCAGGCCACCTAGCGGGATGTACGAGCAGTACTTC. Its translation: CASRPPSGMYEQYF.

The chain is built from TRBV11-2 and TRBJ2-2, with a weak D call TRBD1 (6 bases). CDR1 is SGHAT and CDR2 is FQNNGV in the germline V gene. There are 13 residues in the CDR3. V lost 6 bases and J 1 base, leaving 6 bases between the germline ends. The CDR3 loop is CASRQGNTGELFF. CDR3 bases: TGTGCCAGCAGACAGGGGAACACCGGGGAGCTGTTTTTT.

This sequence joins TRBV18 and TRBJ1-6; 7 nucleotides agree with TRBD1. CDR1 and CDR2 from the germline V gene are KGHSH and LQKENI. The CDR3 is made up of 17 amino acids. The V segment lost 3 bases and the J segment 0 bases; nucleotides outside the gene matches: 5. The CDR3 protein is CASSPETGSSYNSPLHF. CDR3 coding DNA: TGTGCCAGCTCACCGGAGACAGGGAGCTCCTATAATTCACCCCTCCACTTT.

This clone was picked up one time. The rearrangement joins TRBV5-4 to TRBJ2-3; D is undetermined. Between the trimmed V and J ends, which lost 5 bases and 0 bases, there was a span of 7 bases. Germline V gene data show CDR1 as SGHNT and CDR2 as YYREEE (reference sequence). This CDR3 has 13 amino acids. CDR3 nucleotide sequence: TGTGCCAGCAGATTAACTAGCACAGATACGCAGTATTTT. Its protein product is CASRLTSTDTQYF. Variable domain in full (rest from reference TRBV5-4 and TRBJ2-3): ETGVTQSPTHLIKTRGQQVTLRCSSQSGHNTVSWYQQALGQGPQFIFQYYREEENGRGNFPPRFSGLQFPNYSSELNVNALELDDSALYLCASRLTSTDTQYFGPGTRLTVL.

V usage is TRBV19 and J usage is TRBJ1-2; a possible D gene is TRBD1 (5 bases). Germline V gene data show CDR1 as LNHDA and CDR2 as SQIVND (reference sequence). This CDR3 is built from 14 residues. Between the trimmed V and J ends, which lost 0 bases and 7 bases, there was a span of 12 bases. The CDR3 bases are TGTGCCAGTAGTATAGACGCAGGGATATCTGGCTACACCTTC. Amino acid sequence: CASSIDAGISGYTF.

The CDR3 spells CASSRTSNQPQHF. The CDR3 DNA follows: TGTGCCAGCAGCCGGACCAGCAATCAGCCCCAGCATTTT. V and J are TRBV5-8 and TRBJ1-5; D gene unclear. There are 13 residues in the CDR3. CDR1 is SGHTS, CDR2 YDEGEE, per germline. Trimming took 4 bases from V and 1 from J, leaving 6 bases between them.